The 20 T cell receptor beta chains reported below all come from one sample, sequenced in a study of blood T cell repertoires in COVID-19. This table comes from immunoSEQ multiplex PCR, and its TCRdb copy is limited to in-frame clones, with some not included. The sample includes 230,000 or so clones, around 81% seen only once; the top ten take 7.5%. The sample comprised peripheral blood. The receptors originated from a woman of 80 years or more with COVID-19, enrolled during active disease.

The chain joins TRBV6-5 to TRBJ2-1; 7 positions match TRBD1. J was trimmed by 5 bases and V by 6 bases; bases with no gene match: 10. The CDR3 extends over 15 amino acids. CDR1 and CDR2 from the germline V gene are MNHEY and SVGAGI. The CDR3 DNA reads as TGTGCCAGCAGCTCCCCCCCGACAGGGAACAATGAGCAGTTCTTC. This sequence encodes CASSSPPTGNNEQFF.

V and J are TRBV19 and TRBJ1-5; D gene ambiguous. V dropped 0 bases and J dropped 9 bases, with 12 bases sitting between them. This CDR3 is built from 14 residues. Germline V gives CDR1 LNHDA, CDR2 SQIVND (reference sequence). Written as DNA, the CDR3 is TGTGCCAGTAGTATAGATCTCCCCGGAGGGCCCCAGCATTTT. The encoded protein is CASSIDLPGGPQHF.

The V and J genes are TRBV27 and TRBJ2-7; a possible D gene is TRBD1 (6 bases). The CDR3 sequence is 10 residues long. Germline CDR1 reads MNHEY; CDR2 reads SMNVEV (reference sequence). The CDR3 DNA is TGTTCCTCAGGGGACTACGAGCAGTACTTC. This sequence encodes CSSGDYEQYF.

The gene calls are TRBV18 and TRBJ2-7, with 9 nucleotides matching TRBD1. Germline assignment: CDR1 KGHSH and CDR2 LQKENI. This CDR3 has 14 amino acids. V lost 0 bases, J lost 5 bases, and 2 bases stayed unmatched. The CDR3 protein is CASSPPGTGHEQYF. In nucleotides, the CDR3 is TGTGCCAGCTCACCACCGGGGACAGGGCACGAGCAGTACTTC.

The V gene is TRBV7-9, the J gene TRBJ2-7; 8 bases line up with TRBD2. This CDR3 is built from 15 residues. The V gene's germline CDR1 is SEHNR and CDR2 FQNEAQ (reference sequence). The trim removed 5 bases at V and 6 bases at J, leaving 12 bases unmatched. CDR3 loop: CASSPPGTSRVEQYF. CDR3 bases: TGTGCCAGCAGCCCGCCGGGGACTAGTCGTGTCGAGCAGTACTTC.

V gene TRBV6-5 combines with J gene TRBJ1-5, with D perhaps matching TRBD1 (6 bases). Trimming took off 2 bases at V and 4 bases at J, with 6 bases between the two ends. The CDR3 length is 13 residues. Germline lookup yields CDR1 MNHEY and CDR2 SVGAGI. CDR3 loop: CASSYDRNQPQHF. As DNA, the CDR3 is TGTGCCAGCAGTTACGACAGGAATCAGCCCCAGCATTTT.

V usage is TRBV5-1 and J usage is TRBJ2-3, with a weak D call TRBD2 (6 bases). The CDR3 runs 12 residues. Per the germline V gene, CDR1 is SGHRS and CDR2 is YFSETQ. The ends were cut back, 5 bases at V and 3 bases at J, with 7 bases in the middle. CDR3 residues: CASRGGTDTQYF. CDR3 sequence (DNA): TGCGCCAGCAGAGGAGGGACAGATACGCAGTATTTT.

This rearrangement joins TRBV5-1 to TRBJ1-4; 8 nucleotides match TRBD1. This CDR3 spans 15 amino acids. With V trimmed by 4 bases and J by 7 bases, 9 bases remained unmatched. Germline CDR1 reads SGHRS; CDR2 reads YFSETQ. This chain's CDR3 is CASSMTGAPSEKLFF. The CDR3 coding sequence is TGCGCCAGCAGCATGACAGGGGCGCCCAGTGAAAAACTGTTTTTT.

This clone was detected a few times. J is TRBJ2-2 and V is TRBV7-9, with 8 bases fitting TRBD2. Germline CDR1 is SEHNR and CDR2 is FQNEAQ (reference sequence). With 3 bases clipped from V and 4 bases from J, the junction kept 1 base outside the gene matches. The CDR3 consists of 14 residues. The DNA for the CDR3 is TGTGCCAGCAGCTTGAGCGGGGGCACCGGGGAGCTGTTTTTT. Translated: CASSLSGGTGELFF. Filled out from reference TRBV7-9 and TRBJ2-2, the complete variable domain reads DTGVSQNPRHKITKRGQNVTFRCDPISEHNRLYWYRQTLGQGPEFLTYFQNEAQLEKSRLLSDRFSAERPKGSFSTLEIQRTEQGDSAMYLCASSLSGGTGELFFGEGSRLTVL.

CDR3 residues: CASSLPTAYGYTF. The CDR3 DNA reads TGTGCCAGCAGTTTACCTACAGCATATGGCTACACCTTC. The chain links TRBV28 to TRBJ1-2; D remains ambiguous. V was pared by 2 bases and J by 5 bases, with 9 bases between. CDR3 length equals 13 residues. The germline V gene encodes CDR1 MDHEN and CDR2 SYDVKM.

This sequence joins TRBV7-9 and TRBJ1-2; D is ambiguous. Germline CDR1 and CDR2: SEHNR and FQNEAQ (reference sequence). V dropped 5 bases and J dropped 5 bases, with 15 bases sitting between them. The CDR3 runs to 14 residues. The CDR3 region is CASSRNRELYGYTF. Written as DNA, the CDR3 is TGTGCCAGCAGCCGAAACCGGGAGCTTTATGGCTACACCTTC. Looking up the rest from reference TRBV7-9 and TRBJ1-2 gives the full variable domain: DTGVSQNPRHKITKRGQNVTFRCDPISEHNRLYWYRQTLGQGPEFLTYFQNEAQLEKSRLLSDRFSAERPKGSFSTLEIQRTEQGDSAMYLCASSRNRELYGYTFGSGTRLTVV.

V and J are TRBV27 and TRBJ2-7, with 7 bases aligning to TRBD1. The germline gives CDR1 MNHEY, CDR2 SMNVEV (reference sequence). The CDR3 runs to 14 residues. The V segment lost 9 bases and the J segment 0 bases; nucleotides outside the gene matches: 8. This chain's CDR3 is CARYRGPGSYEQYF. DNA of the CDR3: TGTGCCAGATACAGGGGCCCCGGCTCCTACGAGCAGTACTTC.

CDR3 sequence (DNA): TGTGCCAGCAGTTACTTGTCAGGCACGAACACCGGGGAGCTGTTTTTT. Amino acid sequence: CASSYLSGTNTGELFF. The chain is built from TRBV6-2 or TRBV6-3 and TRBJ2-2; no clear D gene. The V end was cut by 1 base, the J end by 0 bases, with 9 bases between. In germline, CDR1 is MNHEY, CDR2 SVGEGT. The length of the CDR3 is 16 residues.

This clone was counted at least ten times. Distinct nucleotide sequences in the sample also encode this CDR3. The gene calls are TRBV30 and TRBJ1-5; possible D gene TRBD1, 5 bases. CDR3 length: 15 amino acids. Per germline, CDR1 GTSNPN and CDR2 SVGIG (reference sequence). Trimming removed 0 bases from V and 2 bases from J, with 11 bases in between. The CDR3 reads CAWSVGGIGNQPQHF. Here the CDR3 DNA reads TGTGCCTGGAGTGTCGGGGGAATTGGCAATCAGCCCCAGCATTTT.

The chain employs TRBV6-2 or TRBV6-3 and TRBJ2-5; D perhaps matches TRBD1 (6 bases). The germline V gene has CDR1 MNHEY and CDR2 SVGEGT. This CDR3 contains 12 residues. V was cut by 2 bases and J by 7 bases, with 8 bases left in between. Written as DNA, the CDR3 is TGTGCCAGCAGTTACCTAGGGGGGACCCAGTACTTC. Its protein is CASSYLGGTQYF.

The chain is built from TRBV7-8 and TRBJ2-7, with a tentative D call TRBD2 (6 bases). The germline V gene encodes CDR1 SGHVS and CDR2 FQNEAQ. The length of the CDR3 is 14 residues. Deletions cut 5 bases from V and 5 bases from J, with 16 bases between. This chain's CDR3 is CASSLRETTDEQYF. In DNA, the CDR3 is TGTGCCAGCAGCCTTCGGGAGACTACCGACGAGCAGTACTTC.

There are a few counts of this clone. The rearrangement joins TRBV7-8 to TRBJ2-3; the D is unclear. The CDR3 sequence is 15 residues long. Germline CDR1 reads SGHVS; CDR2 reads FQNEAQ. Trimming left V 5 bases short and J 3 bases short, with 15 bases between. The CDR3 bases are TGTGCCAGCAGCCCTTACGGAGATTTAACAGATACGCAGTATTTT. Translated, it gives CASSPYGDLTDTQYF.

This clone showed up just once. The genes are TRBV2 and TRBJ1-5; D is possibly TRBD1 (6 bases). The V end lost 7 bases, the J end lost 7 bases, and 14 bases lay between the germline ends. This CDR3 region has 13 residues. Germline-derived CDR1 and CDR2 are SNHLY and FYNNEI. Here the CDR3 DNA reads TGTGCCAGCATTCAGGGGTTAGGGCAGCCCCAGCATTTT. This encodes CASIQGLGQPQHF.

This rearrangement joins TRBV19 to TRBJ2-1; TRBD1 matches 8 bases. Germline V gene lookup returns CDR1 LNHDA and CDR2 SQIVND (reference sequence). The CDR3 is 14 amino acids. V gave up 5 bases and J gave up 6 bases; unmatched junction bases: 6. The CDR3 nucleotides are TGTGCCAGTAGTGGACAGGGCGTTCCCAATGAGCAGTTCTTC. This codes for CASSGQGVPNEQFF. The variable domain in full, with the rest retrieved from reference TRBV19 and TRBJ2-1, is DGGITQSPKYLFRKEGQNVTLSCEQNLNHDAMYWYRQDPGQGLRLIYYSQIVNDFQKGDIAEGYSVSREKKESFPLTVTSAQKNPTAFYLCASSGQGVPNEQFFGPGTRLTVL.

The chain uses TRBV5-8 and TRBJ1-6, with 7 positions matching TRBD1. The CDR3 covers 16 residues. Per the germline V gene, CDR1 is SGHTS and CDR2 is YDEGEE. V was clipped by 2 bases and J by 4 bases; unmatched bases: 6. The DNA of the CDR3 is TGTGCCAGCAGCTTCGGGACAGCTTCATATAATTCACCCCTCCACTTT. The encoded protein is CASSFGTASYNSPLHF.